A single sample gave rise to the 2 T cell receptor beta chains below, sequenced in a study of metastatic and nonmetastatic thyroid tumors. From the PCR reads, TCRdb re-called clones with MiXCR. The sample has tens of thousands of clones, more than 15% seen once. Among the patients, none had received any treatment before thyroid surgery. The sample was blood. Source of these receptors: a female donor with papillary thyroid cancer or a benign thyroid nodule (not recorded which). Some clones in this sample may be carry-over from other donors' samples.

This clone was seen more than once but under ten times. A much more abundant neighbour one base away suggests this may be a read error. The V and J genes are TRBV19 and TRBJ1-1; the D gene is possibly TRBD1 (6 bases). In germline, CDR1 is LNHDA, CDR2 SQIVND (reference sequence). The CDR3 is 13 residues long. CDR3 DNA: TGTGCCAGCCACCGACACGGGGGCACTCAAGCTTTCTTT. Amino acid sequence: CASHRHGGTQAFF.

This clone was counted many times. The chain couples TRBV28 to TRBJ1-3; tentative D call: TRBD1 (6 bases). The V end lost 6 bases, the J end lost 4 bases, and 19 bases lay between the germline ends. This CDR3 has 16 amino acids. Germline CDR1 reads MDHEN; CDR2 reads SYDVKM. CDR3 region: CASSPSGAHFGNTIYF. DNA for the CDR3: TGTGCCAGCAGCCCTTCGGGGGCGCATTTCGGAAACACCATATATTTT.